This TCR beta chain was obtained from a study of shared clonotypes between healthy human individuals (dated by TCRdb to the early 2020s). At the level of the whole study: Two women and a few men aged 18 to 49 years were included in the cohort. For each donor, CD4 naive and CD4 memory were each given three plates, CD8 naive was given two plates, and CD8 memory was given one plate. Blood TCR repertoires of 5 or 6 healthy adults were deeply sequenced to estimate repertoire size and the extent of clonotype sharing between individuals. Different laboratories and diverse techniques were used to prepare libraries and sequence TCR repertoires, to increase sequencing depth and limit assay-specific biases. Between about 0.94 and 10 billion PBMCs per donor were obtained by leukapheresis.

Study-level results and caveats: Because the study included only a small number of donors, the genetic and exposure-history diversity represented was limited. Sampling was restricted to blood, and TCR repertoires in tissue are likely to differ from TCR repertoires in blood. Compared with non-shared clonotypes, clonotypes shared by all four sorted-subset donors had higher generation probabilities. Larger estimated clonotype richness was generally found for naive subsets than for memory subsets. Across four donors, roughly 5.1% of naive CD4, more than 3% of naive CD8, about 2.3% of memory CD4, and approximately 0.4% of memory CD8 clonotypes were shared. Rarefaction of sorted-subset datasets indicated incomplete sequencing despite the large sequencing depth. Pairwise subsampling indicated that sequencing depth was expected to affect the degree of clonotype sharing among donors.

As regards this clone: Its antigen has not been determined. No base quality values were provided; no much bigger clone lies one nucleotide off.

CD8 naive samples were obtained by positive selection for CCR7 among CD45RO-negative cells, yielding a CD45RA+CCR7+ population from which TemRA cells were excluded. Healthy HIV-negative adults with no recently reported acute infections or vaccinations were included as donors. Every donor was a Caucasian adult living in Nashville, Tennessee, USA. Blood was collected by leukapheresis, and PBMCs were isolated by Ficoll-Histopaque density gradient centrifugation and then cryopreserved in liquid nitrogen vapor phase. Purity and quantity of every magnetically sorted T cell population were checked by analytical flow cytometry. Genomic DNA was isolated from every sorted fraction and measured by UV absorbance on a Nanodrop 2000c. Using the deep immunoSEQ assay, TCR CDR3 regions were amplified from genomic DNA by multiplex PCR. Extracted genomic DNA from each cell subset was distributed evenly across all wells of several immunoSEQ 96-well plates, and each plate was treated as a replicate. For sorted subsets, 200 to 250 ng genomic DNA, equal to tens of thousands of T cell genomes, was loaded into each replicate PCR. The purified libraries were quantified using a Qubit 3.0 fluorometer, sized with a Bioanalyzer 2100, and then quantified again using the KAPA Library Quantification kit. A separate single-read 150-cycle Illumina NextSeq 550 flow cell was used to sequence each immunoSEQ 96-well plate. Concerning the study's data processing: Because only junctional sequences without quality scores were contained in the immunoSEQ output, filtering matching that applied to full-length reads could not be performed. Sequences were annotated with PyIR, a Python wrapper for IgBLAST v1.9, using IMGT germline references to assign V/J genes and CDR3. Reads were removed for weak V/J assignments (E-value above 1e-6), missing CDR3, stop codons, out-of-frame junctions, or ambiguous translated residues. V3J clonotypes were defined by identical inferred V gene, J gene, and CDR3 amino acid sequence. Percentage overlap between repertoires was calculated by dividing the number of shared unique clonotypes by the size of the smaller repertoire. RTK rarefaction, the Chao1 estimator, and Recon v2.1 estimates of unobserved clonotypes were used to assess repertoire richness. Generation probabilities were computed with OLGA for all TCRbeta clonotypes obtained by the gDNA method from a handful of donors. Here the immuneACCESS table is served through TCRdb, limited to in-frame sequences with V and J called. Missing clones are a known gap in these copies; in checked studies unresolved V genes cover under half, and the rest lacks a known reason. V, J and clone size were drawn from that table, and D and trimming were deduced from the DNA. The sample table holds about 2.1 million clones, of which around 93% were seen once. The ten top clones hold more than 1.5% of the sample.

The V end loses 0 bases and the J end loses 5 bases, and a stretch of 14 bases separates them. The CDR3 covers 16 residues, taking in both the cysteine and the phenylalanine. The CDR3 DNA has 48 bases and is translated from base 1. Via the germline V gene, CDR1 is LGHNA and CDR2 YSLEER. The receptor chain draws on TRBV4-3 and TRBJ2-1, with no confident D gene call. Sequences were obtained from naive CD8+ T cells from PBMCs. The cell subset or site label, read with the paper, signifies: CD45RA+CCR7+. The receptor was isolated from a man younger than 35 in good health. Some clones in this sample may be carry-over from other donors' samples. The DNA sequence is as follows: TGCGCCAGCAGCCAAGAGGATTGGATGTTTCACAATGAGCAGTTCTTC. This codes for CASSQEDWMFHNEQFF.